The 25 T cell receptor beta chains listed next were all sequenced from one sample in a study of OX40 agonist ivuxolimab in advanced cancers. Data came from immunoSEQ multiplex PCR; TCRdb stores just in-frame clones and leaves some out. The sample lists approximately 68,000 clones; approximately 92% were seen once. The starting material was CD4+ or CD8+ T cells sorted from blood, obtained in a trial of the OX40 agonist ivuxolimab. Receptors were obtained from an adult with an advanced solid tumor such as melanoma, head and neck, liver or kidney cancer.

CDR3 in DNA: TGTGCCAGCAGTCGGGCTAGCGGGGGGGCCGGGGAGCTGTTTTTT. Its translation is CASSRASGGAGELFF. V and J are TRBV28 and TRBJ2-2; 12 bases fit TRBD2. J lost 6 bases, V lost 5 bases, and 4 bases had no gene match. Germline V gene lookup returns CDR1 MDHEN and CDR2 SYDVKM. This CDR3 contains 15 residues. The variable domain in full, with the rest retrieved from reference TRBV28 and TRBJ2-2, is DVKVTQSSRYLVKRTGEKVFLECVQDMDHENMFWYRQDPGLGLRLIYFSYDVKMKEKGDIPEGYSVSREKKERFSLILESASTNQTSMYLCASSRASGGAGELFFGEGSRLTVL.

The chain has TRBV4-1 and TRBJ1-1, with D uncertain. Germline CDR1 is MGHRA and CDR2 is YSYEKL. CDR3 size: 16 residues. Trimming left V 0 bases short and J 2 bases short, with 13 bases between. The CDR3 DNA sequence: TGCGCCAGCAGCCAAGATCGCGTCTTGGGAAACACTGAAGCTTTCTTT. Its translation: CASSQDRVLGNTEAFF.

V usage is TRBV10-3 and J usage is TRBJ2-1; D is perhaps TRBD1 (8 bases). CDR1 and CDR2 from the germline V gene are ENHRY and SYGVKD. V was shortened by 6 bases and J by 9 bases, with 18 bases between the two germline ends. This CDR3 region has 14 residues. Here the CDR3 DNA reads TGTGCCATCAGAATAGGACAGGGAGGGGGTGAGCAGTTCTTC. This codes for CAIRIGQGGGEQFF.

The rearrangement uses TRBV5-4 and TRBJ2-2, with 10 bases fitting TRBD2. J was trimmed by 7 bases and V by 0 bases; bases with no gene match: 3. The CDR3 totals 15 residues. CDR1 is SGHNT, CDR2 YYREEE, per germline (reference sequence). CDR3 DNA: TGTGCCAGCAGCTTGGCTAGCGGGGGCAGCGGGGAGCTGTTTTTT. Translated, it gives CASSLASGGSGELFF.

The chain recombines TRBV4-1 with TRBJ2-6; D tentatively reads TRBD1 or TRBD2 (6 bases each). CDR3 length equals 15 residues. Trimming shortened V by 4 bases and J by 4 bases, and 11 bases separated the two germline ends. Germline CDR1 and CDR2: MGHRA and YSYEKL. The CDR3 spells CASSRGGNGANVLTF. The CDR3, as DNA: TGCGCCAGCAGCCGAGGGGGGAACGGGGCCAACGTCCTGACTTTC.

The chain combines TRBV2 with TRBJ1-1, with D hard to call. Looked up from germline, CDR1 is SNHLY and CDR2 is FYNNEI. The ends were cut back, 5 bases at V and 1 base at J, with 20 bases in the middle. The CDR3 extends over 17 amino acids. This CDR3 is CASSFGFIVQTNTEAFF. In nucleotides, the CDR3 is TGTGCCAGCAGTTTCGGCTTCATCGTCCAGACGAACACTGAAGCTTTCTTT.

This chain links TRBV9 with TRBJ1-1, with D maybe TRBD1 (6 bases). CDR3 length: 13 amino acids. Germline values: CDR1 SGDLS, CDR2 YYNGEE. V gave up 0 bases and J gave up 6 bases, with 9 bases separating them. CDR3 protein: CASSVGAGAEAFF. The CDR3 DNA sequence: TGTGCCAGCAGCGTAGGGGCAGGGGCTGAAGCTTTCTTT.

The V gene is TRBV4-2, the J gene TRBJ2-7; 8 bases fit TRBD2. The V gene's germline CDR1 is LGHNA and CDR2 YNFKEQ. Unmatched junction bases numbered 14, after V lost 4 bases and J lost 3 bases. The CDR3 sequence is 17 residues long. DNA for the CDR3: TGTGCCAGCAGCCCCGGGGGGGGTGCCAAAGGGTTCTACGAGCAGTACTTC. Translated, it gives CASSPGGGAKGFYEQYF.

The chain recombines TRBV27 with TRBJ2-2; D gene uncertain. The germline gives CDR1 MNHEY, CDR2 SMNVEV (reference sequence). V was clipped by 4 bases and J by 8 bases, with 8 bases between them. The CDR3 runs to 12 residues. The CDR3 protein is CASSYAEGELFF. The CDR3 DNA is TGTGCCAGCAGTTATGCCGAAGGGGAGCTGTTTTTT.

This chain's CDR3 is CASSTGEWNQPQHF. The CDR3 DNA follows: TGTGCCAGCAGCACAGGGGAATGGAATCAGCCCCAGCATTTT. The genes are TRBV7-9 and TRBJ1-5; 7 bases match TRBD1. Trimming took 5 bases from V and 4 from J; bases not matched to a gene: 5. The germline V gene encodes CDR1 SEHNR and CDR2 FQNEAQ (reference sequence). The CDR3 extends over 14 amino acids.

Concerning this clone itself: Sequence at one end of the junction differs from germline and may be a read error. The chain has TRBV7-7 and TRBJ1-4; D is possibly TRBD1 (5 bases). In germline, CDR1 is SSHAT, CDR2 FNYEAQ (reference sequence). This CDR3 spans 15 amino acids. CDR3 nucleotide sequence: TGTGCTAGCAGCTTATCGTGGGGGGTGAATGAAAAACTGTTTTTT. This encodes CASSLSWGVNEKLFF.

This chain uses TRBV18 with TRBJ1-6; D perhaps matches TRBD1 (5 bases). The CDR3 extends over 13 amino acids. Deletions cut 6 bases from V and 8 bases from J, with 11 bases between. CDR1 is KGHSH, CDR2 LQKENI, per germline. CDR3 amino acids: CASSPRGDSPLHF. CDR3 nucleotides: TGTGCCAGCTCCCCCCGGGGCGATTCACCCCTCCACTTT.

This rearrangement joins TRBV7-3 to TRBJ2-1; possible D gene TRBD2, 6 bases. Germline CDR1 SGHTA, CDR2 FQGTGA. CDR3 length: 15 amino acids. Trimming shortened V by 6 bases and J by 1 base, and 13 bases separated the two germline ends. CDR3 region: CASREDAGSYNEQFF. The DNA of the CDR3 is TGTGCCAGCAGAGAGGACGCGGGGTCCTACAATGAGCAGTTCTTC.

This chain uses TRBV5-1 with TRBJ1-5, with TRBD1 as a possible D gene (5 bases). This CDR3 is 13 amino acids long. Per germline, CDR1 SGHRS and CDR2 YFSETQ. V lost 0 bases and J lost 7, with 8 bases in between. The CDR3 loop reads CASSLAEGQPQHF. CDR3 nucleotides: TGCGCCAGCAGCTTGGCGGAGGGGCAGCCCCAGCATTTT.

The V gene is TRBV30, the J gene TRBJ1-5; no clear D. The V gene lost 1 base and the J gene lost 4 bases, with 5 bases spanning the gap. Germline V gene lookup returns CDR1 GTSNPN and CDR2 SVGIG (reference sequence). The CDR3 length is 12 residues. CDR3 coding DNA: TGTGCCTGGAGTGGGGCGAATCAGCCCCAGCATTTT. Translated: CAWSGANQPQHF.

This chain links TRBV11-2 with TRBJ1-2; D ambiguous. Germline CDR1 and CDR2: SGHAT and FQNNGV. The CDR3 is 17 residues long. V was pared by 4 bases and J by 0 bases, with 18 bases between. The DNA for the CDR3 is TGTGCCAGCAGCTCCTACCGTCAGGAGTTAGCTAACTATGGCTACACCTTC. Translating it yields CASSSYRQELANYGYTF.

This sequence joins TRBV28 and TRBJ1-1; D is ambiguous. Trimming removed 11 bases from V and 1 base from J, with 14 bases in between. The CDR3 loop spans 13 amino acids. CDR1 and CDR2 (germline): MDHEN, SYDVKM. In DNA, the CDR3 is TGTGCCGCCCACCTTAACGAGAACACTGAAGCTTTCTTT. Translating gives CAAHLNENTEAFF.

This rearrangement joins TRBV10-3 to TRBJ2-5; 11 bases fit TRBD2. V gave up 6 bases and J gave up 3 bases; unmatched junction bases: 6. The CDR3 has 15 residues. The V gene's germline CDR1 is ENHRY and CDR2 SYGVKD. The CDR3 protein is CAIRSSGRPEETQYF. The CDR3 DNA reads TGTGCCATCAGGTCTAGCGGGAGGCCTGAAGAGACCCAGTACTTC.

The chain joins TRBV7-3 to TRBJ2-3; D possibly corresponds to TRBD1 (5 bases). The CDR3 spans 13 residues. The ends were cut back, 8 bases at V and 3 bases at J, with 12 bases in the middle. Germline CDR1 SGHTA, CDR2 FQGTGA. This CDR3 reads CASGRGGTDTQYF. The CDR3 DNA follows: TGTGCCAGCGGAAGGGGTGGAACAGATACGCAGTATTTT.

In nucleotides, the CDR3 is TGTGCCACCAGCAGAGATCTGGAGCGGGAGGGCCTCGGTGAGCAGTTCTTC. It encodes CATSRDLEREGLGEQFF. V usage is TRBV15 and J usage is TRBJ2-1; 10 bases are a match to TRBD2. Germline values: CDR1 LNHNV, CDR2 YYDKDF (reference sequence). There are 17 residues in the CDR3. With V trimmed by 0 bases and J by 9 bases, 11 bases remained unmatched.

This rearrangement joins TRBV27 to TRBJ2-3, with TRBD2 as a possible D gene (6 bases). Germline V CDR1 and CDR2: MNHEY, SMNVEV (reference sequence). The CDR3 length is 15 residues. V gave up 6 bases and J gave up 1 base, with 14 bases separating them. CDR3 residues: CASRAAGHRTDTQYF. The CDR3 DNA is TGTGCCAGCAGGGCCGCGGGGCACCGCACAGATACGCAGTATTTT.

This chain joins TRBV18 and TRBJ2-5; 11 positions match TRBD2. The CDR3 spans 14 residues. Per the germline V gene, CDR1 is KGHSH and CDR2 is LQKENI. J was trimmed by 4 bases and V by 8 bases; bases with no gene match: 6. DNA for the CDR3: TGTGCCAGCCGCCCCGGGACTAGCGGAGAGACCCAGTACTTC. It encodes CASRPGTSGETQYF.

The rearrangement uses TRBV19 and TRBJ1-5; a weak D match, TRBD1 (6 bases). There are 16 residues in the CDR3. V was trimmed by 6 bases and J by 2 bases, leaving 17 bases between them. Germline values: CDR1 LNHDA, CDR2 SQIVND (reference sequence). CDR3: CASRSQGTGGNQPQHF. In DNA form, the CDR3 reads TGTGCCAGTAGGTCACAGGGCACGGGGGGCAATCAGCCCCAGCATTTT.

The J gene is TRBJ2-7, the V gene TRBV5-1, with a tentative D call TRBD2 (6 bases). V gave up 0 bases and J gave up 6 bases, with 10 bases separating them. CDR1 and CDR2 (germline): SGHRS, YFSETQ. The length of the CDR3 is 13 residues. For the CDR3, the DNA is TGCGCCAGCAGCTTGGGGAGGGATGGCGAGCAGTACTTC. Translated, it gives CASSLGRDGEQYF.

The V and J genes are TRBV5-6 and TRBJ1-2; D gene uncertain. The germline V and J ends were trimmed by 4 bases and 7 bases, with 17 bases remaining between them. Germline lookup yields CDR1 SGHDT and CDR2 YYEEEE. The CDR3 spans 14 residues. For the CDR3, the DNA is TGTGCCAGCAGCGAGACCGGGCCCCGGGGTGGCTACACCTTC. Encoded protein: CASSETGPRGGYTF.